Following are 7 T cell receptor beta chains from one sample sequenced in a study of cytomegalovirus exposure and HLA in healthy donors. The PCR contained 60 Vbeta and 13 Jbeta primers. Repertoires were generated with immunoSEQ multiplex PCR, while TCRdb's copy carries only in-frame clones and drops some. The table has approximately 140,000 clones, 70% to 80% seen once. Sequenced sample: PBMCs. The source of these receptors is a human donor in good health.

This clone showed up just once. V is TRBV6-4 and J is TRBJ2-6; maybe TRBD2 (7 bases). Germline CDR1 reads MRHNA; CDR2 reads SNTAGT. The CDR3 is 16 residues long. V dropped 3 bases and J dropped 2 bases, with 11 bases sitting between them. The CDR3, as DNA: TGTGCCAGCAGTGATTCGGGGGGCGCTGGGGCCAACGTCCTGACTTTC. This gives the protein CASSDSGGAGANVLTF.

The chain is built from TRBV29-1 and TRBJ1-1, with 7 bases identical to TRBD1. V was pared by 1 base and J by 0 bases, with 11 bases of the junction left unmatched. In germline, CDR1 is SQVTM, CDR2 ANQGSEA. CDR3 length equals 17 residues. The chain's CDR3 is CSVEVGRDRRMNTEAFF. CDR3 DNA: TGCAGCGTTGAAGTGGGCCGGGACAGAAGAATGAACACTGAAGCTTTCTTT.

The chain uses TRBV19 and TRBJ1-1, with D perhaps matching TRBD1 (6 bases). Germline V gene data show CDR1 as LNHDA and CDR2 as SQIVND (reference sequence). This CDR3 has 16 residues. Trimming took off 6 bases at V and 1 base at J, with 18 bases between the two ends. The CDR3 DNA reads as TGTGCCAGTAGCCCTTCGGGGGGGCGACGGAACACTGAAGCTTTCTTT. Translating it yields CASSPSGGRRNTEAFF. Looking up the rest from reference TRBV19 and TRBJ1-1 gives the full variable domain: DGGITQSPKYLFRKEGQNVTLSCEQNLNHDAMYWYRQDPGQGLRLIYYSQIVNDFQKGDIAEGYSVSREKKESFPLTVTSAQKNPTAFYLCASSPSGGRRNTEAFFGQGTRLTVV.

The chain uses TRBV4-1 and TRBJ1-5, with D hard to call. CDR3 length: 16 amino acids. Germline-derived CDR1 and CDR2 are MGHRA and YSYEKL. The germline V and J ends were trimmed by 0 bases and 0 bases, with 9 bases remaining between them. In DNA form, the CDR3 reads TGCGCCAGCAGCCAAGACCGACTTTATAGCAATCAGCCCCAGCATTTT. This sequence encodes CASSQDRLYSNQPQHF.

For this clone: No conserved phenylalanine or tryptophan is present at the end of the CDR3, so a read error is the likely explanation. CDR3 amino acids: CASSQDFPGARGYTS. The DNA for the CDR3 is TGCGCCAGCAGCCAAGATTTCCCAGGGGCGAGGGGCTACACCTCC. The V and J genes are TRBV4-1 and TRBJ1-2; perhaps TRBD1 as D (6 bases). CDR3 length equals 15 residues. CDR1 is MGHRA and CDR2 is YSYEKL in the germline V gene. V was cut by 0 bases and J by 8 bases, with 16 bases left in between.

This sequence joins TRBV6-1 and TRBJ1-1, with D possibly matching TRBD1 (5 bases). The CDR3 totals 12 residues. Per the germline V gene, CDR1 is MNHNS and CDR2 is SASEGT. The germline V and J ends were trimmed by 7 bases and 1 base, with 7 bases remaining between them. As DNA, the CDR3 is TGTGCCAGCAATACAGGGAACACTGAAGCTTTCTTT. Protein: CASNTGNTEAFF.

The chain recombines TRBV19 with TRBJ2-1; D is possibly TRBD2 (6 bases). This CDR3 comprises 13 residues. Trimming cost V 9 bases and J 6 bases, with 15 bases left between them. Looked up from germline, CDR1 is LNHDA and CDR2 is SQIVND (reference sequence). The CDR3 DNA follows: TGTGCCAGCGCGGCGGGACGACCCAATGAGCAGTTCTTC. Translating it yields CASAAGRPNEQFF.